This TCR beta chain was sequenced during a study of regulatory dendritic cells for organ transplantation. CFSE-labeled sorted T cells met regulatory or mature dendritic cells for four to five days. Turning to this clone: Its antigen is still unknown.

TCRdb's copy holds only in-frame clones and misses some; the assay was immunoSEQ multiplex PCR. The data show tens of thousands of clones, 65% to 90% seen once. Sequenced material: naive CD4+ T cells from blood cultured with dendritic cells. The subset denotes: CD45RA+ naive T cells. The TCR originated in a human donor in good health.

The chain's CDR3 is CASRLGGAQETQYF. Here the CDR3 DNA reads TGTGCCAGCAGGCTTGGAGGGGCTCAAGAGACCCAGTACTTC. The chain combines TRBV27 with TRBJ2-5, with a tentative D call TRBD2 (6 bases). The CDR3 sequence is 14 residues long. CDR1 is MNHEY and CDR2 is SMNVEV in the germline V gene (reference sequence). Trimming removed 6 bases at V and 2 bases at J, with 13 bases between.